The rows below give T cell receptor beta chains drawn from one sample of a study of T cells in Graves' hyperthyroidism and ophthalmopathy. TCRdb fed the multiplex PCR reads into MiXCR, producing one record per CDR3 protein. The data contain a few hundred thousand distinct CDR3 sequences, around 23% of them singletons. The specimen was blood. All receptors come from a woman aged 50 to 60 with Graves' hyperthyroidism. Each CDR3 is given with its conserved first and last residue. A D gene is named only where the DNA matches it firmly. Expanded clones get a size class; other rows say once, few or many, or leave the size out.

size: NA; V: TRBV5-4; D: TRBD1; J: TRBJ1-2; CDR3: CASSLGQGTTNYGYTF
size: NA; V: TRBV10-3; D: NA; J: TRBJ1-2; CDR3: CAISESWVANVYGYTF
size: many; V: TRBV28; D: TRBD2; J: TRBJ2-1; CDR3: CASSSRLAGGRGSYNEQFF
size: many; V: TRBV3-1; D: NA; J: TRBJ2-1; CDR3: CASSQDLNGNNEQFF
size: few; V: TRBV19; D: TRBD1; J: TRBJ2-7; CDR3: CASSTLPPLQGAPYEQYF
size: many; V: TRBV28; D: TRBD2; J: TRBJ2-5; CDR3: CASTYSRLAGGEETQYF
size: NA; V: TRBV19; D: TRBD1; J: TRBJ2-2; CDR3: CASSINRGGELFF
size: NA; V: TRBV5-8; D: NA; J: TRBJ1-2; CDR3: CASSLVLNNYGYTF
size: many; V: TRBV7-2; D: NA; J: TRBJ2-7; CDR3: CASSRAGLKEQYF
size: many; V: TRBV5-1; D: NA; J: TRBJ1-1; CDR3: CASSLDGARGTEAFF
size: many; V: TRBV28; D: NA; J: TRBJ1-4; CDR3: CASSRTGQVNEKLFF
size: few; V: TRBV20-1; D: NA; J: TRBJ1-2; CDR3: CSAREKQGAYGYTF
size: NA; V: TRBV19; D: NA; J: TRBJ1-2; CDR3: CASRTTGKISDGYTF
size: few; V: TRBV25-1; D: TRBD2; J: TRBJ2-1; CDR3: CASSELASGTYNEQFF
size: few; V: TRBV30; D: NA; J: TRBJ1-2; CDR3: CAWSVLGNYGYTF
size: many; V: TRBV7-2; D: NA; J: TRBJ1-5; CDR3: CASSRHAGSNQPQHF
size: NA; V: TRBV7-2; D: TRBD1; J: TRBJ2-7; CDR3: CATGTGLYEQYF
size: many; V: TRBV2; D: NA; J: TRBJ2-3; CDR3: CASTEGRFTDTQYF
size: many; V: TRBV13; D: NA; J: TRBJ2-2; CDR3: CASSPGHNTGELFF
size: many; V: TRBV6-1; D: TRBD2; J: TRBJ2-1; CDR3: CASSVLAGAYNEQFF
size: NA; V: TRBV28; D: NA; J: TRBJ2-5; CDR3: CASSLWIPGTQETQYF
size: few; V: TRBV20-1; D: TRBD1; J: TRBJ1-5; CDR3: CSAARTGGNQPQHF
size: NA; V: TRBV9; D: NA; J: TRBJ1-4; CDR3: CASSPTHEGAEKLFF
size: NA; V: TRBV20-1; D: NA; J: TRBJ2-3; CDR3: CSAYRDSSAPDTQYF
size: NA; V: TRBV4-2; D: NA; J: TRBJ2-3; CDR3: CASSQASSRTDTQYF
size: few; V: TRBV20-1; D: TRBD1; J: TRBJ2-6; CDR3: CSAIPWTGVPGANVLTF
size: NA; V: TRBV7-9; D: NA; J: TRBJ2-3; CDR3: CASSTGTYRTDTQYF
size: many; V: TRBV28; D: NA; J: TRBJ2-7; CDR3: CASSTGSREQYF
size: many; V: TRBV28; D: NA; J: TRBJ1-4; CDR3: CASRPTGNEKLFF
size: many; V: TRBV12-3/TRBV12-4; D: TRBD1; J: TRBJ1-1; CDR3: CASSRGIMNTEAFF
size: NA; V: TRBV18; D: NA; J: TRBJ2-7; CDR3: CASSSAGSSYEQHF
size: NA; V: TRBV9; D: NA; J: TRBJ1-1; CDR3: CASTPTGPGGAFF
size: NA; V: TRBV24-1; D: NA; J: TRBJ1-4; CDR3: CATSDPGTTEKLFF
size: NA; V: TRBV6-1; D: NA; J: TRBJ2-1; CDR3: CASSELGAYNEQFF
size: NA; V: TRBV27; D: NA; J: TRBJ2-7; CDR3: CASSTRTGEGVSGRYEQYF
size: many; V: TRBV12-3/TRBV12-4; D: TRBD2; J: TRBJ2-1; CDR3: CASRSGLSSGSSYNEQFF
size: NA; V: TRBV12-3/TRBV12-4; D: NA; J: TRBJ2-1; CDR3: CASSFGSAHNEQFF
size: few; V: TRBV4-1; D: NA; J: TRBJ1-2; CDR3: CASSQDLQFPNYGYTF
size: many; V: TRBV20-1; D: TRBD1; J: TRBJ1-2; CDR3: CSARGWTGAAGYTF
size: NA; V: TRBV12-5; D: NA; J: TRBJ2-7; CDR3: CASGLVWYEQYF